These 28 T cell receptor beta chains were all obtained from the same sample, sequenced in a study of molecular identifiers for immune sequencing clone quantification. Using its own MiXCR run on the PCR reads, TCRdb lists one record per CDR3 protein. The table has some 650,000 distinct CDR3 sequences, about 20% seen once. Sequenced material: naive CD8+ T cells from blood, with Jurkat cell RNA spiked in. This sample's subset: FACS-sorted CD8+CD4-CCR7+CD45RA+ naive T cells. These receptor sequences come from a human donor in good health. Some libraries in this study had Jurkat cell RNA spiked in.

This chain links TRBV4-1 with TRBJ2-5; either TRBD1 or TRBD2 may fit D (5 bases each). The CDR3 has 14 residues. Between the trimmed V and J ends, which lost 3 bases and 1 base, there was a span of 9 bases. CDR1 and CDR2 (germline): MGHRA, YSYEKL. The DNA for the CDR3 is TGCGCCAGCAGCCAGGGGGTTACCCAAGAGACCCAGTACTTC. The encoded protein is CASSQGVTQETQYF.

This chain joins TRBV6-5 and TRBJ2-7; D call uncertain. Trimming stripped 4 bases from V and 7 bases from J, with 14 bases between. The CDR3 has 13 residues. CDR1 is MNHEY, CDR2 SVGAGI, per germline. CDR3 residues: CASSLGRPGEQYF. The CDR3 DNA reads TGTGCCAGCAGTTTAGGTAGGCCTGGGGAGCAGTACTTC.

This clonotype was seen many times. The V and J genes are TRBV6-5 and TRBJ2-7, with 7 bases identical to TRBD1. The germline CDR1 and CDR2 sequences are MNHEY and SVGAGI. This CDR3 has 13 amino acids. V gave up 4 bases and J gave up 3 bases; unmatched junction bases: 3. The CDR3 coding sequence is TGTGCCAGCAGTTCGGACAGGTACTACGAGCAGTACTTC. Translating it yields CASSSDRYYEQYF.

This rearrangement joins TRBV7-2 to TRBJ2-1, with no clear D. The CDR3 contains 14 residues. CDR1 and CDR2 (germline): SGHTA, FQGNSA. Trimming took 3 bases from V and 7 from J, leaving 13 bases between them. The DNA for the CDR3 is TGTGCCAGCAGCTTGTTGACGGGCCGGAATGAGCAGTTCTTC. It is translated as CASSLLTGRNEQFF.

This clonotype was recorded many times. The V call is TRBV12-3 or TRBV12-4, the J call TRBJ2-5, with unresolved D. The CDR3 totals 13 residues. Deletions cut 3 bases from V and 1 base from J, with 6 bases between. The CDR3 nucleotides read TGTGCCAGCAGTTTGCGGTTCCAAGAGACCCAGTACTTC. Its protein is CASSLRFQETQYF.

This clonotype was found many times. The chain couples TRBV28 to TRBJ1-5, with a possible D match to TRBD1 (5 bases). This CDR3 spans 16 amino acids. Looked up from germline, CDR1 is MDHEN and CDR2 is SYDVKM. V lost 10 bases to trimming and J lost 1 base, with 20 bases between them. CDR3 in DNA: TGTGCCACCTCGCCTGGGACGGTACAAAGCAATCAGCCCCAGCATTTT. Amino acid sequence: CATSPGTVQSNQPQHF. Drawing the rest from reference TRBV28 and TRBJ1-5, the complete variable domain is DVKVTQSSRYLVKRTGEKVFLECVQDMDHENMFWYRQDPGLGLRLIYFSYDVKMKEKGDIPEGYSVSREKKERFSLILESASTNQTSMYLCATSPGTVQSNQPQHFGDGTRLSIL.

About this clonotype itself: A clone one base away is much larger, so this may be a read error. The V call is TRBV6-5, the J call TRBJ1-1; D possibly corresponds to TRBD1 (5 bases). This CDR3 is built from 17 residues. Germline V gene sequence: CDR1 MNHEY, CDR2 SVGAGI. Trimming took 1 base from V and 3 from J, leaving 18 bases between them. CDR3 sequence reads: CASSYLSPDLGDTEAFF. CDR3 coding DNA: TGTGCCAGCAGTTACTTGAGCCCGGACCTAGGGGACACTGAAGCTTTCTTT.

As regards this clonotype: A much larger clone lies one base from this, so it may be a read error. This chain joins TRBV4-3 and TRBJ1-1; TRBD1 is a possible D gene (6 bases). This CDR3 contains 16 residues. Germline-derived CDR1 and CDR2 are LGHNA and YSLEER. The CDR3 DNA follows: TGCGCCAGCAGCCAAGGTTCCGGGGGCCGGGGGACTGAAGCTTCCTTT. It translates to CASSQGSGGRGTEASF.

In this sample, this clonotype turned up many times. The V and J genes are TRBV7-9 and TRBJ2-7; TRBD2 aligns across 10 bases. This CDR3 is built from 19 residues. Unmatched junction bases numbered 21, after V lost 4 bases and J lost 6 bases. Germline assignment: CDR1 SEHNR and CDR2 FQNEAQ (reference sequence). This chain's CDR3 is CASSSTRTSGVHRYGEQYF. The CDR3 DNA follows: TGTGCCAGCAGCTCTACGAGGACTAGCGGCGTACACCGCTACGGCGAGCAGTACTTC.

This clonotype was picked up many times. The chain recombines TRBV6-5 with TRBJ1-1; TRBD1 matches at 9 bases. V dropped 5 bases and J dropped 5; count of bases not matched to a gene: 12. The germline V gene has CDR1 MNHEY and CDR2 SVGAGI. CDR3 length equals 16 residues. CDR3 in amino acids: CASSDPLRTGETEAFF. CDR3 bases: TGTGCCAGCAGTGACCCGCTGCGGACAGGGGAGACTGAAGCTTTCTTT.

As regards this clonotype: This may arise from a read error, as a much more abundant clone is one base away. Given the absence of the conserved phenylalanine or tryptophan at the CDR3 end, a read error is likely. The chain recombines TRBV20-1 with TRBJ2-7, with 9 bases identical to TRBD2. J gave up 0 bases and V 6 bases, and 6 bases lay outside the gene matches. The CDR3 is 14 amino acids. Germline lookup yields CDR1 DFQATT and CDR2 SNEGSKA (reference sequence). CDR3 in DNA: TGCAGTGCCCTGACTAGCGGAAGCTCCTACGAGCAGTACCTC. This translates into CSALTSGSSYEQYL.

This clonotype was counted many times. CDR3 residues: CASSSPDRDTEAFF. The CDR3 region has the DNA TGTGCCAGCAGCTCCCCGGACAGGGACACTGAAGCTTTCTTT. The V and J genes are TRBV7-9 and TRBJ1-1; 8 bases are a match to TRBD1. Germline values: CDR1 SEHNR, CDR2 FQNEAQ (reference sequence). J lost 3 bases, V lost 4 bases, and 4 bases had no gene match. The CDR3 loop spans 14 amino acids.

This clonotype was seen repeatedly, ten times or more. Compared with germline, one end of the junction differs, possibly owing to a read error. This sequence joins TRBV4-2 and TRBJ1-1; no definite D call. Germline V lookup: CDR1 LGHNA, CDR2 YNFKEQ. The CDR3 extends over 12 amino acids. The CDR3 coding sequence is TGTGCCAGCAGCCAAGACAACATTGAAGCTTTCTTT. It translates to CASSQDNIEAFF.

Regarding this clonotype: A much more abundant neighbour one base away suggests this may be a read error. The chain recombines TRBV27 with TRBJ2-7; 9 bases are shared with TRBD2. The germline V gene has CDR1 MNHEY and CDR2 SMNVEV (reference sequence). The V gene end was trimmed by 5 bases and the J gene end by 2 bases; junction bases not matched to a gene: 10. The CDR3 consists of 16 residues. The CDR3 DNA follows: TGTGCCAGCAGTGTTCGGGGAGTAGCGGGAGCCTACGAGCAGTACTTC. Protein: CASSVRGVAGAYEQYF.

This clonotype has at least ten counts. The CDR3 DNA sequence: TGTGCCAGCACCCTCGCCCACGGCTACGAGCAGTACTTC. Translation: CASTLAHGYEQYF. The genes are TRBV28 and TRBJ2-7; D gene uncertain. Germline CDR1 and CDR2: MDHEN and SYDVKM. V lost 7 bases to trimming and J lost 3 bases, with 13 bases between them. The CDR3 runs to 13 residues.

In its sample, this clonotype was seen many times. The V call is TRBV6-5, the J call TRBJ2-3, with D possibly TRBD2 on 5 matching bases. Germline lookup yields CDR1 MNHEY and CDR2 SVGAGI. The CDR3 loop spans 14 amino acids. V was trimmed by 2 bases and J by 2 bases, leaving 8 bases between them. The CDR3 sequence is CASSYGGFTDTQYF. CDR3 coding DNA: TGTGCCAGCAGTTACGGCGGGTTCACAGATACGCAGTATTTT.

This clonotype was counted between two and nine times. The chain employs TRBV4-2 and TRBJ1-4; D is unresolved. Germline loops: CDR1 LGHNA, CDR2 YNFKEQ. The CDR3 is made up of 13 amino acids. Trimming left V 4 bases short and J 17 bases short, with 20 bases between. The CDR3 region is CASSPGSSAWVFF. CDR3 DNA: TGTGCCAGCAGCCCGGGGTCTTCCGCATGGGTTTTTTTT.

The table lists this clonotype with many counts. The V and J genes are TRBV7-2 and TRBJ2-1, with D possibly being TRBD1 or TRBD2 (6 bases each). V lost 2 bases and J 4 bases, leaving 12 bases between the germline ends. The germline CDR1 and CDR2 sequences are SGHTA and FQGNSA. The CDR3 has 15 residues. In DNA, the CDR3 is TGTGCCAGCAGCTTATTGGGGGGCAGTTACAATGAGCAGTTCTTC. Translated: CASSLLGGSYNEQFF.

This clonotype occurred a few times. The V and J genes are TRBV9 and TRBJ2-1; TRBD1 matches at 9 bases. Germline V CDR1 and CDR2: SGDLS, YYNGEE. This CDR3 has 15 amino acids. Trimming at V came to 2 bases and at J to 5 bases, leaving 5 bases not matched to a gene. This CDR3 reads CASSVAGTGNNEQFF. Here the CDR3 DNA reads TGTGCCAGCAGCGTGGCCGGGACAGGGAACAATGAGCAGTTCTTC.

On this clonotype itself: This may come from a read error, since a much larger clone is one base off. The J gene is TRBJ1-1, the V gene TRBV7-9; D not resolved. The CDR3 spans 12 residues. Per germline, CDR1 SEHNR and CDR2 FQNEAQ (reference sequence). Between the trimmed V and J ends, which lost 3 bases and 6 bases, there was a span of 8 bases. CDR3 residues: CASSFVEPEAFF. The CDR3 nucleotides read TGTGCCAGCAGCTTCGTGGAACCTGAAGCTTTCTTT.

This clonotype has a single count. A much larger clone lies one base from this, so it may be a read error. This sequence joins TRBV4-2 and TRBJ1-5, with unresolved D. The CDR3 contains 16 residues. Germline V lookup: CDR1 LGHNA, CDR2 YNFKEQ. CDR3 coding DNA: TGTGCCAGCAGCCAAGCGGTCGGATATAGCAGTCAGCCCCAGCATTTT. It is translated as CASSQAVGYSSQPQHF.

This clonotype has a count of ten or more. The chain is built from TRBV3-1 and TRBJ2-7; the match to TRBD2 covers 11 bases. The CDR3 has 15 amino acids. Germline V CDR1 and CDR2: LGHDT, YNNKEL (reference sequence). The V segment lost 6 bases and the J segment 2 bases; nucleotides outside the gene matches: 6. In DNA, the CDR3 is TGTGCCAGCAGTCCTGGGACTAGCGGAACCTACGAGCAGTACTTC. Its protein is CASSPGTSGTYEQYF.

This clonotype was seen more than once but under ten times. The CDR3 DNA is TGTGCCAGCAGGGAAGAGGGGAACACTGAAGCTTTCTTT. This sequence encodes CASREEGNTEAFF. This chain uses TRBV27 with TRBJ1-1; no clear D. The CDR3 has 13 amino acids. Trimming took off 6 bases at V and 1 base at J, with 9 bases between the two ends. Germline CDR1 and CDR2: MNHEY and SMNVEV (reference sequence).

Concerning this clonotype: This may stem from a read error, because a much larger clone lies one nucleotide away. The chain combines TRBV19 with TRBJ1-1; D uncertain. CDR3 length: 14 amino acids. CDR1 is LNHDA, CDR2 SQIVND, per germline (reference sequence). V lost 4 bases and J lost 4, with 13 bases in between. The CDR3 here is CASSTYGPSTEAFF. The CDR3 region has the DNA TGTGCCAGTAGTACGTACGGACCAAGCACTGAAGCTTTCTTT.

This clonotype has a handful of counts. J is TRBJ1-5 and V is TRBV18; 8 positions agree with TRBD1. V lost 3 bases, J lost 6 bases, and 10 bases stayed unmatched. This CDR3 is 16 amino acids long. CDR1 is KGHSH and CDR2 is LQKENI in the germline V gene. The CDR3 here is CASSPSDRGTFQPQHF. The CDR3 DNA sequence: TGTGCCAGCTCACCTTCTGACAGGGGCACTTTTCAGCCCCAGCATTTT.

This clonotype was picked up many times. The chain's CDR3 is CASSPGGPNEQFF. CDR3 bases: TGTGCCAGCTCACCAGGTGGGCCGAATGAGCAGTTCTTC. The chain uses TRBV18 and TRBJ2-1; D not certain. V gave up 2 bases and J gave up 7 bases, with 9 bases separating them. CDR3 length: 13 residues. CDR1 and CDR2 from the germline V gene are KGHSH and LQKENI. The whole variable domain, filled in from reference TRBV18 and TRBJ2-1, reads NAGVMQNPRHLVRRRGQEARLRCSPMKGHSHVYWYRQLPEEGLKFMVYLQKENIIDESGMPKERFSAEFPKEGPSILRIQQVVRGDSAAYFCASSPGGPNEQFFGPGTRLTVL.

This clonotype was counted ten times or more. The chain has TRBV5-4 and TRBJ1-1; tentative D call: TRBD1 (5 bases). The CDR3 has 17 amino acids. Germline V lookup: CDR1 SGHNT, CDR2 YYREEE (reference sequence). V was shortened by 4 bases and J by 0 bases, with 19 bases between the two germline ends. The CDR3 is CASSRPTDQIMNTEAFF. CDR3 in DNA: TGTGCCAGCAGCAGACCGACAGACCAGATAATGAACACTGAAGCTTTCTTT.

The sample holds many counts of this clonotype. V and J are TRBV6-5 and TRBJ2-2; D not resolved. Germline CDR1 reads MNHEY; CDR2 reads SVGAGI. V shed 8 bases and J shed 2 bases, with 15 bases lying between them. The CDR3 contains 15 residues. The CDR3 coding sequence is TGTGCCAGCGGGCCGTTTTCTTCTAACACCGGGGAGCTGTTTTTT. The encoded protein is CASGPFSSNTGELFF.